Reported below is one T cell receptor beta chain. The V gene's germline CDR1 is DFQATT and CDR2 SNEGSKA (reference sequence). Trimming removed 3 bases from V and 14 bases from J, with 7 bases in between. This CDR3 comprises 8 residues. This sample is drawn from a study of blood T cell repertoires in COVID-19. At the level of the study: PBMCs, B-cell-depleted T cells, or T cells were the source of the cDNA or gDNA that made up the material.

Per the authors' pipeline: It was from reference gene primer amplification that nucleated cell counts were estimated. Assay: immunoSEQ multiplex PCR; the TCRdb copy retains only in-frame clones and omits some. V, J and clone size are taken as reported in that table, and D and trimming were inferred from the DNA itself. The table lists fewer than 200,000 clones, around 82% of them singletons. Sequenced sample: peripheral blood. The sequence was obtained from a woman aged 40-49 years with COVID-19, enrolled during active disease. The rearrangement uses TRBV20-1 and TRBJ1-1, with no clear D. The chain's CDR3 is CSASSFFF. The CDR3, as DNA: TGCAGTGCTAGCAGTTTCTTCTTT.